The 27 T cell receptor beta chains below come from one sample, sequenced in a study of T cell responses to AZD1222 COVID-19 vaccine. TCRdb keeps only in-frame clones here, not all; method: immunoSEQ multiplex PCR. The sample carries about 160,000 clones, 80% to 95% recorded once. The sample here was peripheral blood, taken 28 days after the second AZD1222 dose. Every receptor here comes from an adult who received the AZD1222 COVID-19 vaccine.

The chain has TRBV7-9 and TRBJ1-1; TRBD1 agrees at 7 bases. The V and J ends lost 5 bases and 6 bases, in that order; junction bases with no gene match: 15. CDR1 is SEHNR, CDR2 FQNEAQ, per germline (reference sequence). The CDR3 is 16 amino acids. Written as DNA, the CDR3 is TGTGCCAGCAGCCCAGACAGGGTGAGGGTGGGGGCTGAAGCTTTCTTT. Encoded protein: CASSPDRVRVGAEAFF.

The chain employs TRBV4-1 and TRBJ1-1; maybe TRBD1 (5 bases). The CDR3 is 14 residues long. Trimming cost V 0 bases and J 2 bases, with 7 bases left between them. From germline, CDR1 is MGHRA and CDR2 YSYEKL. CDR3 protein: CASSQEGHNTEAFF. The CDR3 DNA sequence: TGCGCCAGCAGCCAAGAAGGACACAACACTGAAGCTTTCTTT.

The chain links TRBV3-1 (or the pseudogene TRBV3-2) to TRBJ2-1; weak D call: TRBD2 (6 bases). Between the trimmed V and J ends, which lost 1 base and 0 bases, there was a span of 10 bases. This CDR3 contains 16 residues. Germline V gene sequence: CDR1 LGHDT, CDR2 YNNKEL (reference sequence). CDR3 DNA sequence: TGTGCCAGCAGCCAAGTACGGGGGTTCTCCTACAATGAGCAGTTCTTC. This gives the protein CASSQVRGFSYNEQFF.

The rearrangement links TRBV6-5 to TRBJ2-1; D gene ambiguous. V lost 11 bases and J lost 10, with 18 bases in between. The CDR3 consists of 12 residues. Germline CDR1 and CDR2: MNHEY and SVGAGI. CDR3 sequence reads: CAGRSLSQEQFF. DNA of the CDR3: TGTGCCGGACGATCCCTTAGTCAGGAGCAGTTCTTC.

The CDR3 DNA follows: TGTGCCAGCAGCGTAGGGGGCGGCACCGGGGAGCTGTTTTTT. The encoded protein is CASSVGGGTGELFF. This chain links TRBV9 with TRBJ2-2; the D gene is possibly TRBD1 (5 bases). Germline values: CDR1 SGDLS, CDR2 YYNGEE. CDR3 length: 14 residues. The ends were cut back, 0 bases at V and 4 bases at J, with 7 bases in the middle.

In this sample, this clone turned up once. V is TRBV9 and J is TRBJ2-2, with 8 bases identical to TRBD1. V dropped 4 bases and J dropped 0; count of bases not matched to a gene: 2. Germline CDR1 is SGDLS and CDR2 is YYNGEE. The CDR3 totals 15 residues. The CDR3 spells CASSRTGTNTGELFF. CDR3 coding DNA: TGTGCCAGCAGCAGGACAGGGACGAACACCGGGGAGCTGTTTTTT.

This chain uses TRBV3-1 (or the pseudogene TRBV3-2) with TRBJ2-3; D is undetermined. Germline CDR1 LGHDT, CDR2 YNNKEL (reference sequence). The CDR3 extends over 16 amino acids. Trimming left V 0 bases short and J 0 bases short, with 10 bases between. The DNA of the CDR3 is TGTGCCAGCAGCCAAGAGGTTAAGGGAAGCACAGATACGCAGTATTTT. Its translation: CASSQEVKGSTDTQYF.

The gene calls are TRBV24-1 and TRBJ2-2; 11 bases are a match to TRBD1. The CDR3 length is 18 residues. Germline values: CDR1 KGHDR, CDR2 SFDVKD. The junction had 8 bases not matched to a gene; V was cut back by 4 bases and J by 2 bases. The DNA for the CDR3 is TGTGCCACCAGTGACATCCGGGACAGGGGGTCAAACACCGGGGAGCTGTTTTTT. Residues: CATSDIRDRGSNTGELFF.

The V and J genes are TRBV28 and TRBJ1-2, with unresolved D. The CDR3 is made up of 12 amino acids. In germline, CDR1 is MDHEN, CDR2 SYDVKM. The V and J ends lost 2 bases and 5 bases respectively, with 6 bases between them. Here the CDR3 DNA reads TGTGCCAGCAGTTTACCACGGTATGGCTACACCTTC. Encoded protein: CASSLPRYGYTF.

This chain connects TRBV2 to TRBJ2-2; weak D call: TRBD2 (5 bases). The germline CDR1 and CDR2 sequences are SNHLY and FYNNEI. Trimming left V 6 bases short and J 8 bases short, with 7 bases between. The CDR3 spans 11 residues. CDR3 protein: CASREEGELFF. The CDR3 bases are TGTGCCAGCAGGGAGGAGGGGGAGCTGTTTTTT.

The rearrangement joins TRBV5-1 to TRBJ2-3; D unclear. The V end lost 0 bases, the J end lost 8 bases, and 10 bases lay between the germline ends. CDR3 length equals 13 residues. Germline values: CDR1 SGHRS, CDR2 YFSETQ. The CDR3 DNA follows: TGCGCCAGCAGCTTGGAGGTGGAGCGTACGCAGTATTTT. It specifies CASSLEVERTQYF.

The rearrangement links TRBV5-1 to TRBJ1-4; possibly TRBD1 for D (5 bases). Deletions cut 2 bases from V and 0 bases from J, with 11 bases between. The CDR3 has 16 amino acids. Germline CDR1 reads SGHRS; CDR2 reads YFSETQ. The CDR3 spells CASSFGTGPTNEKLFF. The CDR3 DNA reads TGCGCCAGCAGCTTTGGGACCGGCCCAACTAATGAAAAACTGTTTTTT.

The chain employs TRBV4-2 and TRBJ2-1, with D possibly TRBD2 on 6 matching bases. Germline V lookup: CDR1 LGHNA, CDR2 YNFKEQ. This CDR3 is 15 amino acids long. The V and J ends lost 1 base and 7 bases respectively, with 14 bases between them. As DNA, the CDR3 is TGTGCCAGCAGCCAAGTGGCCGCGGGGAGGAATGAGCAGTTCTTC. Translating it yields CASSQVAAGRNEQFF.

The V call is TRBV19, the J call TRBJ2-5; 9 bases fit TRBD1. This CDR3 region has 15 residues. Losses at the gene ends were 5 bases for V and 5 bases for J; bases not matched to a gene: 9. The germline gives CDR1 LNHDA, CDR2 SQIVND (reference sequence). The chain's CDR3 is CASSPRDRDLETQYF. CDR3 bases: TGTGCCAGTAGTCCCCGGGACAGGGATCTCGAGACCCAGTACTTC.

CDR3 amino acids: CASSQPPGTGNQPQHF. The DNA for the CDR3 is TGTGCCAGCAGTCAACCCCCCGGGACAGGGAATCAGCCCCAGCATTTT. J is TRBJ1-5 and V is TRBV28; 9 positions agree with TRBD1. The CDR3 runs to 16 residues. Germline trimming cut 5 bases from V and 4 bases from J; bases unmatched to any gene: 9. Germline CDR1 reads MDHEN; CDR2 reads SYDVKM.

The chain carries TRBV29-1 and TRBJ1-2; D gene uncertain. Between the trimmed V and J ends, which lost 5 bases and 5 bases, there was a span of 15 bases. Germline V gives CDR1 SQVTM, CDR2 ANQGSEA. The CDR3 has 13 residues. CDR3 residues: CSVRATPSYGYTF. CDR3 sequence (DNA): TGCAGCGTTCGGGCGACCCCTTCTTATGGCTACACCTTC.

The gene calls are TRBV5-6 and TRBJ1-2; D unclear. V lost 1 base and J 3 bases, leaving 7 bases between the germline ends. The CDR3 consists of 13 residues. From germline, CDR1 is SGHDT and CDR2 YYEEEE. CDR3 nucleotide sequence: TGTGCCAGCAGCTTGAACAGCTACTATGGCTACACCTTC. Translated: CASSLNSYYGYTF. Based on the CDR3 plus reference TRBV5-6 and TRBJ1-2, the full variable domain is DAGVTQSPTHLIKTRGQQVTLRCSPKSGHDTVSWYQQALGQGPQFIFQYYEEEERQRGNFPDRFSGHQFPNYSSELNVNALLLGDSALYLCASSLNSYYGYTFGSGTRLTVV.

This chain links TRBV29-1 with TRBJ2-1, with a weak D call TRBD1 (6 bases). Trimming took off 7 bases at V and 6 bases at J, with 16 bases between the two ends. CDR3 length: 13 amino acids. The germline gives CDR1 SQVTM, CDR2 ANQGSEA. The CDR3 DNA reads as TGCAGCGCGGGTCCGGGACACCTCAATGAGCAGTTCTTC. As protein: CSAGPGHLNEQFF.

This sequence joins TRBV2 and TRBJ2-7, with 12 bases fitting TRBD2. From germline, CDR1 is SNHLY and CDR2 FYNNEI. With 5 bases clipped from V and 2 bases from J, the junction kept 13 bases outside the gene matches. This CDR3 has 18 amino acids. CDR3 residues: CASSPALLAGGFAYEQYF. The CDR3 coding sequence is TGTGCCAGCAGTCCAGCCCTACTAGCGGGAGGATTTGCCTACGAGCAGTACTTC.

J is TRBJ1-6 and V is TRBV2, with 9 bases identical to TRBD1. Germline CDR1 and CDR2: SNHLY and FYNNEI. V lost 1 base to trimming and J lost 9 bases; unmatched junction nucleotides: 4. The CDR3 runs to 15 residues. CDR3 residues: CASSEGWTGVSPLHF. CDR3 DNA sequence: TGTGCCAGCAGTGAAGGGTGGACAGGGGTTTCACCCCTCCACTTT.

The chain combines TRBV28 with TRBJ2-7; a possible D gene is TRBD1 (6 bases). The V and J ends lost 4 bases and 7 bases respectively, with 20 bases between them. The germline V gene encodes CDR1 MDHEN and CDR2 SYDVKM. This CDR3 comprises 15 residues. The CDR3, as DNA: TGTGCCAGCAGTTCCAGGGGCGGTTTGATGGAAGAGCAGTACTTC. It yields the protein CASSSRGGLMEEQYF.

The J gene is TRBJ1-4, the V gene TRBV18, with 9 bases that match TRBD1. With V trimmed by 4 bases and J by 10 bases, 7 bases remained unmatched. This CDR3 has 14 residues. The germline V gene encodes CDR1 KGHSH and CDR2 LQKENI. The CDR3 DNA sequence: TGTGCCAGCTCACAAGGGACAGGGCGGGCAAAACTGTTTTTT. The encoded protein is CASSQGTGRAKLFF. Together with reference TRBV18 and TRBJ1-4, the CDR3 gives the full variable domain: NAGVMQNPRHLVRRRGQEARLRCSPMKGHSHVYWYRQLPEEGLKFMVYLQKENIIDESGMPKERFSAEFPKEGPSILRIQQVVRGDSAAYFCASSQGTGRAKLFFGSGTQLSVL.

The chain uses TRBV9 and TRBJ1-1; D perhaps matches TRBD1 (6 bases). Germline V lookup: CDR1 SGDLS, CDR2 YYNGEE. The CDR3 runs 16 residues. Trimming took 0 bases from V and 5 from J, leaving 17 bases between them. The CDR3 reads CASSVGSGQGKTEAFF. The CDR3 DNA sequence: TGTGCCAGCAGCGTAGGATCGGGTCAGGGGAAGACTGAAGCTTTCTTT.

The DNA of the CDR3 is TGTGCCAGTAGTATCCCCCGGGACGGGTATAGCAATCAGCCCCAGCATTTT. It specifies CASSIPRDGYSNQPQHF. This rearrangement joins TRBV19 to TRBJ1-5; a weak D match, TRBD1 (5 bases). There are 17 residues in the CDR3. Germline CDR1 LNHDA, CDR2 SQIVND (reference sequence). The V end was cut by 3 bases, the J end by 0 bases, with 15 bases between.

The CDR3 DNA reads TGTGCCAGCAGCAACCGACTAGATCATGAGCAGTTCTTC. This gives the protein CASSNRLDHEQFF. This chain joins TRBV7-8 and TRBJ2-1; weak D call: TRBD2 (6 bases). In germline, CDR1 is SGHVS, CDR2 FQNEAQ. CDR3 length equals 13 residues. Trimming cost V 5 bases and J 8 bases, with 13 bases left between them.

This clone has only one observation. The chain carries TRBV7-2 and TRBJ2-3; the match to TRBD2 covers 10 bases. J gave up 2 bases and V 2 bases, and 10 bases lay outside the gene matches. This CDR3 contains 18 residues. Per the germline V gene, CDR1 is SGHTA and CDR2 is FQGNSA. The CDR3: CASSLNPASGGFTDTQYF. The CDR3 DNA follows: TGTGCCAGCAGCTTAAACCCCGCTAGCGGGGGCTTCACAGATACGCAGTATTTT.

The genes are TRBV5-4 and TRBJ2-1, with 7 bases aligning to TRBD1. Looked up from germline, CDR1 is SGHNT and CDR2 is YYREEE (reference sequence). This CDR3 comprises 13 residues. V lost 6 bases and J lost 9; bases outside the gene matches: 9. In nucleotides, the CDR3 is TGTGCCAGCAATTCGGGACAGTTTCTTGAGCAGTTCTTC. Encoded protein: CASNSGQFLEQFF.